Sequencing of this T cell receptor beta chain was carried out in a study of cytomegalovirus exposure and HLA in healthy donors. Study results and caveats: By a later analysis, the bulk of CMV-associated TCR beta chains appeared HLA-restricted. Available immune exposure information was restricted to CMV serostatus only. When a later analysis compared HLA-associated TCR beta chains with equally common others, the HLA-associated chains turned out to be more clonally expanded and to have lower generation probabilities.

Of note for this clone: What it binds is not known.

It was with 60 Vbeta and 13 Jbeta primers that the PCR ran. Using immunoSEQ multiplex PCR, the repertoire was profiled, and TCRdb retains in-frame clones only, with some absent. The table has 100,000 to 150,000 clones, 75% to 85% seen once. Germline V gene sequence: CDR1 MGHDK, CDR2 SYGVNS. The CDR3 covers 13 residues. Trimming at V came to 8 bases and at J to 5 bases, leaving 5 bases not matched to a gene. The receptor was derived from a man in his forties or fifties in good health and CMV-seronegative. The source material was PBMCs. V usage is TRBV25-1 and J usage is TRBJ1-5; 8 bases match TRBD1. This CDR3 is CASRGQGDQPQHF. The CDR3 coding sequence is TGTGCCAGCCGTGGACAGGGTGATCAGCCCCAGCATTTT.